The following is a T cell receptor (beta chain) sequence with its context. Its antigen is currently unknown. The data belong to a study of T-cell memory formation after mild COVID-19. Study results and limitations: Contracting clones localized mainly to CM and EM when CD4+ and mainly to EMRA when CD8+.

From the 5' RACE reads, TCRdb called clonotypes with MiXCR, one entry per CDR3 protein. The data hold fewer than 30,000 distinct CDR3 sequences, with roughly 12% observed a single time. The junction had 10 bases not matched to a gene; V was cut back by 7 bases and J by 10 bases. The CDR3 extends over 14 amino acids. In germline, CDR1 is SGHRS, CDR2 YFSETQ. This receptor was identified in an adult woman who had mild COVID-19 (a few samples of this study predate the infection). Cell type and time point are not known. The chain links TRBV5-1 to TRBJ2-1; the match to TRBD2 covers 11 bases. Sequencing was carried out using PBMCs or a T cell subset sorted from them (not recorded which). The CDR3 loop is CASGGLAVGGEQFF. CDR3 in DNA: TGCGCCAGCGGGGGACTAGCGGTAGGAGGGGAGCAGTTCTTC. Full variable domain (outside the CDR3, taken from reference TRBV5-1 and TRBJ2-1): KAGVTQTPRYLIKTRGQQVTLSCSPISGHRSVSWYQQTPGQGLQFLFEYFSETQRNKGNFPGRFSGRQFSNSRSEMNVSTLELGDSALYLCASGGLAVGGEQFFGPGTRLTVL.